This T cell receptor (beta chain) was recorded in a study of low-dose radiotherapy and immunotherapy resistance in tumors. For the study at large: Treatment included intravenous cyclophosphamide dosed at 200 mg/m2 every two weeks, one day before radiation and immunotherapy.

This clonotype was seen at least ten times. Indicated time point: after trial treatment. Treatment: LDRT plus nivolumab, ipilimumab, low-dose cyclophosphamide and aspirin (RACIN trial). Tumors of eligible patients were advanced, solid and lacking tumor-infiltrating lymphocytes. This CDR3 comprises 15 residues. Germline V CDR1 and CDR2: DFQATT, SNEGSKA (reference sequence). V lost 1 base to trimming and J lost 5 bases, with 16 bases between them. TRAV- and TRBV-specific primers, spanning alpha and beta chains, primed first-strand cDNA. TCR amplification involved 20 to 25 PCR cycles with a constant-region primer and V-primer adapter. MiXCR, run by TCRdb on the reads, gives a single entry per CDR3 protein. The sample records some 100,000 distinct CDR3 sequences, under 25% being singletons.

V and J are TRBV20-1 and TRBJ2-3; D is perhaps TRBD1 or TRBD2 (5 bases each). The sample was PBMCs, taken after low-dose radiotherapy plus immunotherapy. This TCR derives from a male donor with prostate cancer. This CDR3 is CSARGGSSNLDTQYF. DNA of the CDR3: TGCAGTGCTAGAGGGGGGTCCTCGAATCTAGATACGCAGTATTTT.